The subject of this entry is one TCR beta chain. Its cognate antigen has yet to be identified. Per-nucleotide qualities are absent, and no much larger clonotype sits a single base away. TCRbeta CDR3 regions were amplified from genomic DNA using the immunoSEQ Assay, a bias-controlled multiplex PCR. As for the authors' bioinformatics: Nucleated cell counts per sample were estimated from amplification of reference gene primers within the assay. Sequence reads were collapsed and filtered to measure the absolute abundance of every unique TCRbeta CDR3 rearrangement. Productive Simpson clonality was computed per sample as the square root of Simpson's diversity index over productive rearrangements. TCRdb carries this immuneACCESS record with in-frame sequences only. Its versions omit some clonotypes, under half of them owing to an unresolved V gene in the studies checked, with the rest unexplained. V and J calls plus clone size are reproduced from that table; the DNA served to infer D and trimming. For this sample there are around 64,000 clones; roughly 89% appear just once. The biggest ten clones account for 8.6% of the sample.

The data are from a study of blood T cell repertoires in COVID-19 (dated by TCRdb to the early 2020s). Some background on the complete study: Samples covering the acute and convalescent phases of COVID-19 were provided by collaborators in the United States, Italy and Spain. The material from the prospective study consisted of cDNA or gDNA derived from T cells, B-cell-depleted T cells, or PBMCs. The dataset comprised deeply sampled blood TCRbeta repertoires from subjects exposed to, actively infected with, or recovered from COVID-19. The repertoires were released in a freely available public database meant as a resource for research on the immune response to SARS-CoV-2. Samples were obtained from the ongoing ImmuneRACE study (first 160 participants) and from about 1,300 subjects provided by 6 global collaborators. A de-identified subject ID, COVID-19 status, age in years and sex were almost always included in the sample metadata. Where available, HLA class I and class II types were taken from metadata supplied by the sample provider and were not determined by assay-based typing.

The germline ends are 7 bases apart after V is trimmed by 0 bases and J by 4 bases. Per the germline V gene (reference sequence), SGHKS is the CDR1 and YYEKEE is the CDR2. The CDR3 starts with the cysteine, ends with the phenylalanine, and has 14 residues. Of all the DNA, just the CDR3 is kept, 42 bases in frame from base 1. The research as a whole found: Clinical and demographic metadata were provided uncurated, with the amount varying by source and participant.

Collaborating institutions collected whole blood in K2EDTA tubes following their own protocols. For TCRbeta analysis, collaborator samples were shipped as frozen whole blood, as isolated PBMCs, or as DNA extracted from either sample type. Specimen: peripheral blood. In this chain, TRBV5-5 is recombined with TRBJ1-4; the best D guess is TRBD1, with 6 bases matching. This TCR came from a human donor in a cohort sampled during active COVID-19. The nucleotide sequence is TGTGCCAGCAGCTTGGGGACAGATAATGAAAAACTGTTTTTT. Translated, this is CASSLGTDNEKLFF.